This TCR beta chain was captured by sequencing in a study of T cells expressing NK-cell markers. Study-wide findings and caveats: Dominance of the CD3+CD56-NKG2C+ fraction by these clonotypes also held in a handful of donors.

Germline CDR1 is ENHRY and CDR2 is SYGVKD. The CDR3 runs to 12 residues. UMIs accompanied the 5'RACE template switching by which TCR beta cDNA was made. TCRdb reworked the 5' RACE reads into one entry per CDR3 protein, no DNA. The table lists roughly 280,000 distinct CDR3 sequences. With respect to this clonotype: The antigen remains unidentified.

This sequence was found in a man younger than 35 in good health. The chain combines TRBV10-3 with TRBJ1-1. Sequenced sample: blood T cells: a sorted CD56 or NKG2C T cell subset, CD4+ or CD8+ T cells, or bulk PBMC T cells (not recorded which). This CDR3 is CAIRDTNTEAFF.